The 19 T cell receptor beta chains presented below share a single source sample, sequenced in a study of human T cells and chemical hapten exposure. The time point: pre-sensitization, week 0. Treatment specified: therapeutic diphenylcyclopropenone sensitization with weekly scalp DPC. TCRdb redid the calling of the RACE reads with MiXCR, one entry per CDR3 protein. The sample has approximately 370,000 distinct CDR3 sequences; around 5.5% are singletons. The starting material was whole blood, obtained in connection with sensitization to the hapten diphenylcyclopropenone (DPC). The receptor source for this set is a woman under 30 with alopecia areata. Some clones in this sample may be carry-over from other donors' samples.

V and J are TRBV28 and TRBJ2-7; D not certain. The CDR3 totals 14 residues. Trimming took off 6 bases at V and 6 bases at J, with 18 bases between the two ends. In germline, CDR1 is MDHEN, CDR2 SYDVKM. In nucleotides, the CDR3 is TGTGCCAGCAGGGGAACACCTACGGGTCGCGAGCAGTACTTC. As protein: CASRGTPTGREQYF.

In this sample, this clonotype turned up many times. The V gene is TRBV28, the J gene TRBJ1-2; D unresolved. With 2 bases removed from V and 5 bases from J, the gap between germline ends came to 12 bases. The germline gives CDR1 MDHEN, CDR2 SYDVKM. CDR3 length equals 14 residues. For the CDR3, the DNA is TGTGCCAGCAGTTTAAGACCGCTACCTTATGGCTACACCTTC. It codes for CASSLRPLPYGYTF.

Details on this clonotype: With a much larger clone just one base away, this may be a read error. The CDR3 DNA is TGCAGCGTTGAAGATCTACAGAACACTGAAGCTTTCTTT. This sequence encodes CSVEDLQNTEAFF. The chain carries TRBV29-1 and TRBJ1-1; D remains ambiguous. The length of the CDR3 is 13 residues. The V gene lost 0 bases and the J gene lost 1 base, with 6 bases spanning the gap. From germline, CDR1 is SQVTM and CDR2 ANQGSEA.

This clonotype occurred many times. This CDR3 reads CSAEDTSYEQYF. In DNA, the CDR3 is TGCAGTGCCGAGGACACCTCCTACGAGCAGTACTTC. The genes are TRBV20-1 and TRBJ2-7; TRBD1 might be the D (5 bases). Per germline, CDR1 DFQATT and CDR2 SNEGSKA (reference sequence). The CDR3 is 12 residues long. The germline V and J ends were trimmed by 6 bases and 0 bases, with 9 bases remaining between them.

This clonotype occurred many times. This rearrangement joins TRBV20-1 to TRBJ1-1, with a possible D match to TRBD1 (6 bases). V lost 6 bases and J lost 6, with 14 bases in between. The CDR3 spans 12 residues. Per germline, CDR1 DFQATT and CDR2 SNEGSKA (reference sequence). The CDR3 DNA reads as TGCAGTGCAGGCCAACAGGGCGCTGAAGCTTTCTTT. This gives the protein CSAGQQGAEAFF.

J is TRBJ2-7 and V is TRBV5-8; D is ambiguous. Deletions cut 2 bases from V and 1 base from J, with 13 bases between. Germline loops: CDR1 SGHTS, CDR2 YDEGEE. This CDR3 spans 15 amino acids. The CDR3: CASSFYAAGSYEQYF. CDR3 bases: TGTGCCAGCAGCTTCTATGCTGCAGGATCCTACGAGCAGTACTTC.

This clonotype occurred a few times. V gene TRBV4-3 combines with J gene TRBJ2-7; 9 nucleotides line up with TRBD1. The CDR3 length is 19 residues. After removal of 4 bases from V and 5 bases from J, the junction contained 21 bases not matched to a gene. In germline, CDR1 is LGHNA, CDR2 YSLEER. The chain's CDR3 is CASSPGPIHGTGKGNEQYF. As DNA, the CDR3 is TGCGCCAGCAGCCCGGGACCGATCCACGGGACAGGGAAGGGGAACGAGCAGTACTTC.

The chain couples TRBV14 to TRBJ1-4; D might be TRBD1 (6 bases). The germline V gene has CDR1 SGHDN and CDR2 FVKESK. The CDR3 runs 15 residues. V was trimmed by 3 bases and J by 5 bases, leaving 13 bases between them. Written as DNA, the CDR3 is TGTGCCAGCAGCCAGGACAGAACGACCAATGAAAAACTGTTTTTT. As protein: CASSQDRTTNEKLFF.

CDR3 region: CASSLAGGPSTDTQYF. The CDR3 DNA reads as TGCGCCAGCAGCTTGGCCGGAGGACCTAGCACAGATACGCAGTATTTT. The genes are TRBV5-1 and TRBJ2-3; weak D call: TRBD2 (5 bases). CDR1 and CDR2 from the germline V gene are SGHRS and YFSETQ. There are 16 residues in the CDR3. The V end lost 0 bases, the J end lost 0 bases, and 11 bases lay between the germline ends.

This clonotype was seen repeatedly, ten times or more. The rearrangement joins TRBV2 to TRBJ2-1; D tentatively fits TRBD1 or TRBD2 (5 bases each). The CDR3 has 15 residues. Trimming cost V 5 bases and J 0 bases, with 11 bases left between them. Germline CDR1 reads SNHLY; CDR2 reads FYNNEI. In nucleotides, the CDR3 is TGTGCCAGCAGTTACGGGGCAAGCTCCTACAATGAGCAGTTCTTC. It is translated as CASSYGASSYNEQFF.

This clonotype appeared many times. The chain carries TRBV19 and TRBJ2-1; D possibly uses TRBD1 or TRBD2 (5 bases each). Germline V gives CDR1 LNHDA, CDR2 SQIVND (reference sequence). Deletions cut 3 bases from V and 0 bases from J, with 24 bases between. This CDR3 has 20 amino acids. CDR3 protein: CASSMGVGEATTSSYNEQFF. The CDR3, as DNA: TGTGCCAGTAGTATGGGGGTCGGGGAAGCCACCACCAGCTCCTACAATGAGCAGTTCTTC.

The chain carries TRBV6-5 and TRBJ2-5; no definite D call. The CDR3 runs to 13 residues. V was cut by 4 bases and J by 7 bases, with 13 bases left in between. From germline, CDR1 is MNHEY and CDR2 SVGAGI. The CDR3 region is CASSSPVPGTQYF. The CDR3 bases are TGTGCCAGCAGTTCCCCCGTGCCCGGGACCCAGTACTTC.

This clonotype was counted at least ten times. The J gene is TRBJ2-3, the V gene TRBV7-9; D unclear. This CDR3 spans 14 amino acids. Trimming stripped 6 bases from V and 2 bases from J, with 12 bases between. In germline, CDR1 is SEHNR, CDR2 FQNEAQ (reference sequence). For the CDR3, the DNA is TGTGCCAGCAGTTACGGGCCGAACACAGATACGCAGTATTTT. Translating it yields CASSYGPNTDTQYF.

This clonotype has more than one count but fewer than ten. CDR3 residues: CASSLAPDRFGYTF. The CDR3, as DNA: TGTGCCAGCAGCTTGGCCCCGGACAGGTTTGGCTACACCTTC. The gene calls are TRBV5-5 and TRBJ1-2, with TRBD1 matching 7 bases. V lost 0 bases and J lost 7; bases outside the gene matches: 6. In germline, CDR1 is SGHKS, CDR2 YYEKEE (reference sequence). This CDR3 is 14 amino acids long.

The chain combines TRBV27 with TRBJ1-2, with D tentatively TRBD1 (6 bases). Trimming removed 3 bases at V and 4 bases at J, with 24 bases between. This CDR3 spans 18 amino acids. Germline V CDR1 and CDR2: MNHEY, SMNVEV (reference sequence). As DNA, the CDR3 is TGTGCCAGCAGTTTGGGGGGGCCAGGGTCGGAAATAGTCTATGGCTACACCTTC. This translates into CASSLGGPGSEIVYGYTF.

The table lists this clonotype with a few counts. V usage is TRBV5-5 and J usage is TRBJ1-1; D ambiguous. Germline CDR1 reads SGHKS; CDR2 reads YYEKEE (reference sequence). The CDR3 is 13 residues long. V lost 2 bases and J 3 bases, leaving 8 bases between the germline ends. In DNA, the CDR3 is TGTGCCAGCAGCTTACAAGACTACACTGAAGCTTTCTTT. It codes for CASSLQDYTEAFF. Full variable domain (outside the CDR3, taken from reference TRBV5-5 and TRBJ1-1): DAGVTQSPTHLIKTRGQQVTLRCSPISGHKSVSWYQQVLGQGPQFIFQYYEKEERGRGNFPDRFSARQFPNYSSELNVNALLLGDSALYLCASSLQDYTEAFFGQGTRLTVV.

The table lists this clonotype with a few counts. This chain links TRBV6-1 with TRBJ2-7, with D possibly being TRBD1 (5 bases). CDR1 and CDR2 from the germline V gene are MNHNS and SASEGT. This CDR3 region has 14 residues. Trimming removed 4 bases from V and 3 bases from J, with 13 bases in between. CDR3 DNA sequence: TGTGCCAGCAGTGCCGTCCAGGGCAGCTACGAGCAGTACTTC. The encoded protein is CASSAVQGSYEQYF.

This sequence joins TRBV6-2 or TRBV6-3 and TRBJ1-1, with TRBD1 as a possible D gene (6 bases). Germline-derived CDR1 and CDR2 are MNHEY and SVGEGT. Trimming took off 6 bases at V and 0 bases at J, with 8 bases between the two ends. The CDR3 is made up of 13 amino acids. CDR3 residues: CASRGGLNTEAFF. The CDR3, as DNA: TGTGCCAGCAGAGGGGGACTGAACACTGAAGCTTTCTTT.

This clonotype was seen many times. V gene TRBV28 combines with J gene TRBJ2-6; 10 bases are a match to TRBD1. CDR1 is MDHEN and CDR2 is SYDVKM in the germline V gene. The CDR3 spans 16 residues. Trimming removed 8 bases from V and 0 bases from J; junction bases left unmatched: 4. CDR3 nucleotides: TGTGCCAGCGGGACAGGGGCGATCTCTGGGGCCAACGTCCTGACTTTC. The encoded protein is CASGTGAISGANVLTF.